These 8 T cell receptor beta chains were sequenced from one sample in a study of blood T cell repertoires in COVID-19. Libraries were prepared by immunoSEQ multiplex PCR; TCRdb keeps only in-frame clonotypes and omits some of them. The sample has approximately 67,000 clones; over 80% are singletons. Source material: peripheral blood. The receptors derive from a middle-aged man with active COVID-19.

The chain couples TRBV24-1 to TRBJ2-3, with 7 bases matching TRBD2. The J segment lost 2 bases and the V segment lost 2 bases, leaving 6 bases of the junction unmatched. The CDR3 sequence is 16 residues long. Germline-derived CDR1 and CDR2 are KGHDR and SFDVKD. The CDR3 here is CATSDSRDYPTDTQYF. In nucleotides, the CDR3 is TGTGCCACCAGTGATTCCCGGGACTACCCCACAGATACGCAGTATTTT.

CDR3 in amino acids: CASSTGQSLNQPQHF. As DNA, the CDR3 is TGTGCCAGTAGTACGGGACAAAGTCTCAATCAGCCCCAGCATTTT. V is TRBV19 and J is TRBJ1-5, with D perhaps matching TRBD1 (6 bases). CDR3 length equals 15 residues. Germline values: CDR1 LNHDA, CDR2 SQIVND (reference sequence). With 4 bases removed from V and 3 bases from J, the gap between germline ends came to 13 bases.

The gene calls are TRBV6-5 and TRBJ2-7, with 8 bases identical to TRBD1. J was trimmed by 4 bases and V by 0 bases; bases with no gene match: 5. The CDR3 length is 15 residues. Germline V gene sequence: CDR1 MNHEY, CDR2 SVGAGI. CDR3 sequence (DNA): TGTGCCAGCAGTTACTCGAGGGGACAGGTATACGAGCAGTACTTC. It codes for CASSYSRGQVYEQYF.

This clone was seen only a few times. The chain couples TRBV7-8 to TRBJ2-7; TRBD2 might be the D (6 bases). Trimming took off 2 bases at V and 3 bases at J, with 11 bases between the two ends. Germline-derived CDR1 and CDR2 are SGHVS and FQNEAQ. There are 14 residues in the CDR3. In DNA, the CDR3 is TGTGCCAGCAGCTTACCGGGAGCTAACTACGAGCAGTACTTC. It yields the protein CASSLPGANYEQYF.

This clone was detected only once. The rearrangement joins TRBV7-9 to TRBJ2-7; 8 positions match TRBD1. Germline V lookup: CDR1 SEHNR, CDR2 FQNEAQ (reference sequence). The ends lost 7 bases at V and 3 bases at J; junction bases unmatched: 5. CDR3 length: 13 amino acids. The CDR3 nucleotides read TGTGCCAGCACCTCCGGACAGGGCTACGAGCAGTACTTC. This translates into CASTSGQGYEQYF.

In DNA, the CDR3 is TGCGCCAGCAGCCCGGGGACAGGGGGTAGAAACGAGCAGTACTTC. Translated: CASSPGTGGRNEQYF. The J gene is TRBJ2-7, the V gene TRBV4-3; 11 bases align to TRBD1. V gave up 4 bases and J gave up 5 bases; unmatched junction bases: 7. The CDR3 totals 15 residues. Germline lookup yields CDR1 LGHNA and CDR2 YSLEER.

This sequence joins TRBV6-4 and TRBJ2-1; the match to TRBD2 covers 8 bases. Germline CDR1 reads MRHNA; CDR2 reads SNTAGT. V lost 4 bases to trimming and J lost 8 bases; unmatched junction nucleotides: 7. CDR3 length: 14 amino acids. The CDR3 reads CASSVETSADEQFF. CDR3 DNA sequence: TGTGCCAGCAGTGTTGAGACTAGCGCTGATGAGCAGTTCTTC.

The chain combines TRBV27 with TRBJ1-2; no clear D gene. V was trimmed by 1 base and J by 1 base, leaving 10 bases between them. Germline V gene lookup returns CDR1 MNHEY and CDR2 SMNVEV (reference sequence). The CDR3 consists of 15 residues. The CDR3 sequence: CASSLYSGLNYGYTF. The CDR3 region has the DNA TGTGCCAGCAGTTTATATTCAGGCCTTAACTATGGCTACACCTTC.